This TCR beta chain was obtained from a study of T-cell reconstitution after alpha-beta-depleted transplantation in children (dated by TCRdb to the mid-2010s). Broadly, across the study: T-cell immune reconstitution after TCRalphabeta/CD19-depleted allogeneic hematopoietic cell transplantation in children was quantitatively tracked in the study by means of TCR repertoire profiling.

The germline V and J ends show losses of 6 bases and 6 bases respectively, and no gene match explains 7 bases of the junction. The CDR3 has 14 amino acids, counting the end cysteine and phenylalanine. Only the CDR3 DNA is retained, 42 bases long and in frame from the first base. This clonotype has more than one count but fewer than ten. No antigen is known for it. Within one base of it there is no much larger clone, and no base qualities were kept. Libraries came from PCR. Sequenced on an Illumina HiSeq 2500. To normalize quantification of the TCRbeta repertoire, the TCR libraries were built with molecular barcoding that relied on unique molecular identifiers. TCRdb redid the processing of the public reads, applying fastp at Q25 and MiXCR, and retained in-frame beta chains. When rows share a CDR3 protein, they turn into one entry using the most common DNA and genes. This sample gives 250,000 to 400,000 distinct CDR3 sequences in total; around 25% of them show up just once. Together, the top ten hold approximately 11% of the sample.

The study at large found these results: Over subsequent months, a decline in hyperexpanded clone frequencies was noted, and after one year, T-cell counts and TCRbeta diversity were mostly ascribed to newly produced T cells. In some patients, high TCRbeta diversity at day 60 was attributed to recipient T cells and intrathymic progenitors that had survived conditioning. The apparently early recovery of alphabetaT-cell counts about two months after transplant reportedly depended on only several hundred rapidly expanded clones that came from non-depleted graft cells.

What the treatment or condition label conveys for this sample: allogeneic hematopoietic cell transplantation with graft depleted of TCRalphabeta T cells and CD19 B cells. The transplant recipients were children given TCRalphabeta/CD19-depleted allogeneic hematopoietic cell grafts. Sample: PBMCs, mostly from graft donor cells, taken 180 days after TCRalphabeta/CD19-depleted stem cell transplant. The V and J genes are TRBV12-3 or TRBV12-4 and TRBJ2-7, with TRBD2 identical over 11 junction bases. The clonotype originates from a male patient younger than 18 who had a stem cell transplant for acute lymphoblastic leukemia, so the T cells may come from the graft donor. The CDR3 here reads CASSRLAGGLEQYF. The DNA sequence is TGTGCCAGCAGCCGATTAGCGGGAGGGCTCGAGCAGTACTTC.